The count of the clone carrying this TCR beta chain is one. The antigen is unknown. This sample was included in a study of long-term antiretroviral therapy in people with HIV. The CDR3 is 15 residues long. Trimming removed 3 bases from V and 6 bases from J, with 18 bases in between. CDR1 is MDHEN and CDR2 is SYDVKM in the germline V gene. Study-wide results and limits: HIV repertoire CDR3 lengths ranged less widely than those of controls. Pre-ART-expanded clones dominated the repertoire at all time points.

Running of the v3.0 immunoSEQ assay took place at survey level. The method was immunoSEQ multiplex PCR; TCRdb's version includes in-frame clones alone and lacks a portion of them. The sample contains fewer than 25,000 clones, 85% to 95% of which appear only once. This clonotype was sampled from a woman aged 45-65 years with HIV. The genes are TRBV28 and TRBJ2-7; possibly TRBD1 or TRBD2 for D (5 bases each). The sequenced sample was unsorted PBMCs, obtained around 5 years after starting antiretroviral therapy. The CDR3 region is CASSFGTVLRGEQYF. As DNA, the CDR3 is TGTGCCAGCAGTTTCGGGACCGTTTTACGTGGCGAGCAGTACTTC.